This entry concerns a single TCR beta chain. Germline V CDR1 and CDR2: SGHTA, FQGNSA. The CDR3 loop spans 14 amino acids. The V and J ends lost 5 bases and 5 bases, in that order; junction bases with no gene match: 7. This entry is derived from a study of T cell repertoires in cytomegalovirus infection. TCRdb fed the reads into MiXCR, producing one record per CDR3 protein. The repertoire consists of about 530,000 distinct CDR3 sequences, with 26% occurring once and the leading ten covering roughly an eighth. The source material was PBMCs. This sequence was found in a human donor in good health (CMV status not recorded). Some clones in this sample may be carry-over from other donors' samples. This sequence joins TRBV7-2 and TRBJ1-1; 8 bases map to TRBD1. The CDR3 bases are TGTGCCAGCAGCCCTCGACAGGGGTTGACTGAAGCTTTCTTT. The encoded protein is CASSPRQGLTEAFF.